This T cell receptor (beta chain) was sequenced in a study of T cell responses to AZD1222 COVID-19 vaccine. The CDR3 contains 15 residues. Trimming cost V 4 bases and J 1 base, with 14 bases left between them. The germline gives CDR1 SGHDT, CDR2 YYEEEE. As to this clone: Antigen: not known.

Regarding the study as a whole: Two AZD1222 administrations were followed by greater Spike-specific TCR breadth and depth. The peak T cell response came first, and repertoires were sampled only after it. Among the donors, most were white British and more were female, and clonal diversity was possibly underestimated. Among AZD1222 vaccinees, only 5 to 7 were seropositive at baseline.

Using immunoSEQ multiplex PCR, the repertoire was profiled, and TCRdb retains in-frame clones only, with some absent. Altogether over 130,000 clones are present, 75% to 90% being singletons, with the ten largest covering 1.6%. This chain joins TRBV5-6 and TRBJ2-5; either TRBD1 or TRBD2 may fit D (6 bases each). This sequence was found in an adult who received the AZD1222 COVID-19 vaccine. The sample consisted of peripheral blood, taken 28 days after the second AZD1222 dose. CDR3 loop: CASSLGGSAQETQYF. DNA of the CDR3: TGTGCCAGCAGCCTCGGGGGCAGCGCCCAAGAGACCCAGTACTTC. Looking up the rest from reference TRBV5-6 and TRBJ2-5 gives the full variable domain: DAGVTQSPTHLIKTRGQQVTLRCSPKSGHDTVSWYQQALGQGPQFIFQYYEEEERQRGNFPDRFSGHQFPNYSSELNVNALLLGDSALYLCASSLGGSAQETQYFGPGTRLLVL.